This is a list of T cell receptor beta chains from one sample in a study of shared clonotypes between healthy human individuals. Sequencing was performed with immunoSEQ multiplex PCR; in TCRdb, only in-frame clones are kept and a portion is missing. The table has about 650,000 clones, 95% to 96% seen once. Sequencing used naive CD8+ T cells sorted from blood. The receptor source for this set is a woman aged 25-40 years in good health. CDR3s leave out the opening cysteine and the closing phenylalanine or tryptophan.

13	TRBV5-4	TRBJ2-2	ASRYTGGGTGELF
10	TRBV14	TRBJ2-5	ASSQAFGEQY
15	TRBV4-2	TRBJ2-1	ASSQEFGASSYNEQF
11	TRBV27	TRBJ2-7	ASRPGSYYEQY
10	TRBV6-1	TRBJ2-1	ASSESSNEQF
12	TRBV28	TRBJ2-4	ASRRTGEENIQY
13	TRBV15	TRBJ2-7	ATSRDLGEQDEQY
15	TRBV28	TRBJ2-1	ASSPLPFRDTGDEQF
12	TRBV6-6	TRBJ1-6	ASNPQGNNSPLH
13	TRBV6-1	TRBJ2-7	ASSEWRTGTYEQY
10	TRBV30	TRBJ2-7	ACSGTTYEQY
15	TRBV13	TRBJ2-2	ASSSRVALTNTGELF
13	TRBV6-5	TRBJ1-2	ASSYSPETNYGYT
13	TRBV6-5	TRBJ2-7	ASSYAEGHPYEQY
14	TRBV9	TRBJ2-3	ASSASPGGSTDTQY
13	TRBV27	TRBJ1-6	ASSFSGRLNSPLH
13	TRBV27	TRBJ2-7	ASSIGTSGSSEQY
11	TRBV5-4	TRBJ2-7	ASSPGSSYEQY
12	TRBV10-1	TRBJ2-2	ASSPRMNTGELF
13	TRBV29-1	TRBJ2-7	SVETGTSGRYEQY
14	TRBV21-1	TRBJ1-5	ASTCLRVSSNQPQH
13	TRBV27	TRBJ2-5	ASSRGQVGQETQY
10	TRBV11-2	TRBJ2-1	ASTKAAGEQF
12	TRBV10-2	TRBJ2-7	ASGTSGSGYEQY
12	TRBV28	TRBJ1-3	ASSLFPHSDTIY
12	TRBV6-5	TRBJ2-1	ASSYREGYNEQF
9	TRBV27	TRBJ2-1	ASGKHNEQF
12	TRBV27	TRBJ2-7	ASSFRTSGHEQY
13	TRBV2	TRBJ2-7	ASHPVHQGPSEQY
11	TRBV25-1	TRBJ1-2	ASSMGQIYGYT
12	TRBV29-1	TRBJ1-1	SVGGTGTNAEAF
12	TRBV27	TRBJ2-7	ASSPGLKSYEQY
10	TRBV5-1	TRBJ2-3	ASSTPEGAQY
12	TRBV6-5	-	ASSTGQRSYEQY
18	TRBV9	TRBJ2-7	ASSVPLDYSGNHPTYEQY
14	TRBV4-1	TRBJ1-4	ASSQGGQATNEKLF
15	TRBV28	TRBJ2-5	ASSLGTSGTYQETQY